Presented here are 2 T cell receptor beta chains from one specimen sequenced in a study of CXCR3-negative and CXCR3-positive naive CD8 T cells (dated by TCRdb to between 2018 and 2021). General conclusions and limits of the study: Compared with CXCR3-negative naive cells, CXCR3-positive naive cells had TRB CDR3s with higher hydrophobicity (lower Kidera factor 4), lower energy, and higher strength and volume indices.

The antigens of these receptors remain unknown. The instrument given in TCRdb is NextSeq 550. The Human TCR Profiling Kit (MiLaboratory) was used to make UMI-labeled 5' RACE TRB cDNA libraries. TCRdb reprocessed the reads and provides one entry for every CDR3 protein sequence; no DNA is given. In this sample's table one finds 150,000 or so distinct CDR3 sequences. 0.49% of the sample is in the top ten clones. The sample comprised naive CXCR3+ CD8+ T cells from blood. The sample's cell subset or site label, in plain terms: CD45RO-CCR7+CD27+CD95- naive CD8+ T cells expressing CXCR3 (TNR3+). These receptor sequences come from a human donor in good health. Some clones in this sample may be carry-over from other donors' samples.

This chain uses TRBV4-1 with TRBJ2-3. CDR1 MGHRA and CDR2 YSYEKL come from the germline V gene. CDR3 size: 14 residues. The CDR3 spells CASSQWDYTDTQYF.

The rearrangement joins TRBV7-2 to TRBJ1-5. Germline lookup yields CDR1 SGHTA and CDR2 FQGNSA. This CDR3 comprises 13 residues. The CDR3 here is CASSLTRNQPQHF. Full variable domain (remainder filled in from reference TRBV7-2 and TRBJ1-5): GAGVSQSPSNKVTEKGKDVELRCDPISGHTALYWYRQSLGQGLEFLIYFQGNSAPDKSGLPSDRFSAERTGGSVSTLTIQRTQQEDSAVYLCASSLTRNQPQHFGDGTRLSIL.